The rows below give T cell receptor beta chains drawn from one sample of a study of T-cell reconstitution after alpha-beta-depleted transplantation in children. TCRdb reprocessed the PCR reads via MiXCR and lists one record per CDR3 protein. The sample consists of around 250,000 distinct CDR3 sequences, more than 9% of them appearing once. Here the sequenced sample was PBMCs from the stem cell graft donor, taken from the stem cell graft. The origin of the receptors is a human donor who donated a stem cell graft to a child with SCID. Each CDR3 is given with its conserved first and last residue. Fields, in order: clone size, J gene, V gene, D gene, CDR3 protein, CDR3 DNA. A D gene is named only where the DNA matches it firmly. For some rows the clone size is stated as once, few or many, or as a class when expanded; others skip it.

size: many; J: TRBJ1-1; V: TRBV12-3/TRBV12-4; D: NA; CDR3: CASSSGSGTEAFF; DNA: TGTGCCAGCAGTTCTGGGTCTGGCACTGAAGCTTTCTTT
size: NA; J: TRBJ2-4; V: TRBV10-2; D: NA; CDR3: CASSPGVEGKNIQYF; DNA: TGCGCCAGCAGCCCCGGGGTAGAAGGCAAAAACATTCAGTACTTC
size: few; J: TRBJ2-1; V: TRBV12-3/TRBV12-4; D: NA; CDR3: CASSLVGRGGYNEQFF; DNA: TGTGCCAGCAGTTTAGTAGGCAGGGGGGGCTACAATGAGCAGTTCTTC
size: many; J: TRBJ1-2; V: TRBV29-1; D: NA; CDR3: CSVEEPNYGYTF; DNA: TGCAGCGTTGAAGAACCTAACTATGGCTACACCTTC
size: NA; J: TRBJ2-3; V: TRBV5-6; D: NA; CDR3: CASSSTGHGITDTQYF; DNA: TGTGCCAGCAGCTCCACAGGACATGGGATCACAGATACGCAGTATTTT
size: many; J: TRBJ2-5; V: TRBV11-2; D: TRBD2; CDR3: CASRTGGARETQYF; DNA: TGTGCCAGCAGGACCGGGGGGGCTCGAGAGACCCAGTACTTC
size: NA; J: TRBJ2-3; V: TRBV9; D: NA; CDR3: CASSVEPVSTDTQYF; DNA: TGTGCCAGCAGCGTAGAGCCTGTTAGCACAGATACGCAGTATTTT
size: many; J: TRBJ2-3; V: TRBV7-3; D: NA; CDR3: CASSLFRGAESTQYF; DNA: TGTGCCAGCAGCTTATTTCGGGGGGCAGAGAGTACGCAGTATTTT
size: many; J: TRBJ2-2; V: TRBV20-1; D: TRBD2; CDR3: CSARVGGGNTGELFF; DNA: TGCAGTGCTAGAGTTGGCGGGGGAAACACCGGGGAGCTGTTTTTT
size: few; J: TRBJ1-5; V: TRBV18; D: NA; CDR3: CASSPPNQPQHF; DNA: TGTGCCAGCTCACCCCCCAATCAGCCCCAGCATTTT
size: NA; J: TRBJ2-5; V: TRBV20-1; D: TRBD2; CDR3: CSAAHSSGGQETQYF; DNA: TGCAGTGCTGCCCATTCTAGCGGGGGCCAAGAGACCCAGTACTTC
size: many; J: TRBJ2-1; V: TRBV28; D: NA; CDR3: CASSPLEGGVYNEQFF; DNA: TGTGCCAGCAGTCCCCTAGAGGGGGGGGTCTACAATGAGCAGTTCTTC
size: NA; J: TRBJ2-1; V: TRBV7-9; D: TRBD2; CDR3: CASSLAIAGGPNEQFF; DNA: TGTGCCAGCAGCTTAGCGATTGCGGGGGGGCCGAATGAGCAGTTCTTC
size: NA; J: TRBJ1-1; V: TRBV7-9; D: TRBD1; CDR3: CASSSPGQGRNTEAFF; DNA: TGTGCCAGCAGCTCGCCGGGACAGGGCCGGAACACTGAAGCTTTCTTT
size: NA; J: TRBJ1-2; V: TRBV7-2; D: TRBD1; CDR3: CASSHGGGLDYGYTF; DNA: TGTGCCAGCAGCCACGGAGGGGGCTTAGACTATGGCTACACCTTC
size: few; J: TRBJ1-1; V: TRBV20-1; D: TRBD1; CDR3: CSAGQGTTEAFF; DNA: TGCAGTGCAGGACAGGGAACCACTGAAGCTTTCTTT
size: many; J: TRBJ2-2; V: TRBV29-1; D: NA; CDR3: CSVAGQTTGELFF; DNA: TGCAGCGTCGCCGGACAGACCACCGGGGAGCTGTTTTTT
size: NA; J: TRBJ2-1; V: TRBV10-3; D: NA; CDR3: CAITSGQNNEQFF; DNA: TGTGCCATCACGAGTGGACAGAACAATGAGCAGTTCTTC
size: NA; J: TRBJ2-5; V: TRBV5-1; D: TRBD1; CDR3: CASSRAGTEETQYF; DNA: TGCGCCAGCAGTCGGGCCGGGACAGAAGAGACCCAGTACTTC
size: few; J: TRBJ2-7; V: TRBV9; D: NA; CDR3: CASSVGRGQKYEQYF; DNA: TGTGCCAGCAGCGTAGGAAGAGGGCAGAAGTACGAGCAGTACTTC
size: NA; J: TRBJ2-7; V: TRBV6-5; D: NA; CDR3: CASSYLGPVYEQYF; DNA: TGTGCCAGCAGTTACCTTGGTCCGGTCTACGAGCAGTACTTC
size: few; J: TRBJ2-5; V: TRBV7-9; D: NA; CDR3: CASSLEGKWQETQYF; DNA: TGTGCCAGCAGCTTAGAGGGTAAATGGCAAGAGACCCAGTACTTC
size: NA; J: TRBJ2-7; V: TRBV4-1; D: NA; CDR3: CASSQESHAAYEQYF; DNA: TGCGCCAGCAGCCAAGAATCTCATGCCGCCTACGAGCAGTACTTC
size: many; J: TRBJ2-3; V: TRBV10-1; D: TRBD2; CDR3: CASSADLAGLDTQYF; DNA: TGCGCCAGCAGTGCTGACCTAGCGGGGTTAGATACGCAGTATTTT
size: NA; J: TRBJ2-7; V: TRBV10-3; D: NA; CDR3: CAISGQISYEQYF; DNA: TGTGCCATCAGTGGACAGATCTCCTACGAGCAGTACTTC
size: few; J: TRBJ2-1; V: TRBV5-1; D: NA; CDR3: CASSLLGSMGVESYNEQFF; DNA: TGCGCCAGCAGCTTGCTGGGTAGTATGGGGGTAGAGTCCTACAATGAGCAGTTCTTC
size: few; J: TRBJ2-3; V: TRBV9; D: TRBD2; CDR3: CASSVGSGATQYF; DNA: TGTGCCAGCAGCGTAGGGAGCGGGGCGACGCAGTATTTT
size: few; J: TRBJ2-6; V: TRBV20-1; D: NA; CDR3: CSASPGTAGANVLTF; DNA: TGCAGTGCTAGTCCCGGGACGGCTGGGGCCAACGTCCTGACTTTC
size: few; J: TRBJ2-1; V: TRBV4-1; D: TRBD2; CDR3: CASSQTSGDNEQFF; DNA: TGCGCCAGCAGCCAGACTAGCGGGGACAATGAGCAGTTCTTC
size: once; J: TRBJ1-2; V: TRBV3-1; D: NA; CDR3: CASSPNHGQSYGYTF; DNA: TGTGCCAGCAGCCCGAACCACGGACAGTCCTATGGCTACACCTTC
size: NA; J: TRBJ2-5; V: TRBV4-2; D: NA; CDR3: CASSLRWAETQYF; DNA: TGTGCCAGCAGCCTCAGGTGGGCAGAGACCCAGTACTTC
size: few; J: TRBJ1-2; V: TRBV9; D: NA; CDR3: CASSVGDGNYGYTF; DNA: TGTGCCAGCAGCGTGGGGGATGGGAACTATGGCTACACCTTC
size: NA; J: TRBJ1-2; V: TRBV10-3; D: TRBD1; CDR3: CAISESDRGMSGYTF; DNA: TGTGCCATCAGTGAGTCCGACAGGGGGATGAGCGGCTACACCTTC
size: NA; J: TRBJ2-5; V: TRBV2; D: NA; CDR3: CATSVFETQYF; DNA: TGTGCCACCTCCGTGTTCGAGACCCAGTACTTC
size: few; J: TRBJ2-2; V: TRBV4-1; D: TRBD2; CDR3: CASSQLAGPGELFF; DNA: TGCGCCAGCAGCCAATTAGCGGGGCCCGGGGAGCTGTTTTTT
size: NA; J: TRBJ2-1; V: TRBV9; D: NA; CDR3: CASSVAQGQQFF; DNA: TGTGCCAGCAGCGTAGCTCAGGGCCAGCAGTTCTTC
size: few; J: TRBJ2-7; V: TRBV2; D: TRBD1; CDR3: CASSDVGPGGEQYF; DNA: TGTGCCAGCAGTGATGTGGGACCAGGGGGCGAGCAGTACTTC
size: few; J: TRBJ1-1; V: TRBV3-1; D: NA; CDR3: CASSQDGVNTEAFF; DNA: TGTGCCAGCAGCCAAGATGGAGTTAACACTGAAGCTTTCTTT
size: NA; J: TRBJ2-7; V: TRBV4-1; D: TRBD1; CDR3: CASSQGDRTYEQYF; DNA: TGCGCCAGCAGCCAAGGGGACAGAACCTACGAGCAGTACTTC
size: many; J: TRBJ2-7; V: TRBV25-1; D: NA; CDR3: CASSESNNEQYF; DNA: TGTGCCAGCAGTGAATCAAACAACGAGCAGTACTTC
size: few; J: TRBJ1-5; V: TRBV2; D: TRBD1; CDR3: CASRTGTGGPHGSQHF; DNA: TGTGCCAGCAGAACCGGGACAGGAGGGCCTCACGGGTCCCAGCATTTT
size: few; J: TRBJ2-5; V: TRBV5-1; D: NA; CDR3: CASSLSPDSQETQYF; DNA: TGCGCCAGCAGTCTGTCACCGGACAGCCAAGAGACCCAGTACTTC
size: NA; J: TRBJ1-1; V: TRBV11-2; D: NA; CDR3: CASSPDAFF; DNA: TGTGCCAGCAGCCCCGACGCTTTCTTT
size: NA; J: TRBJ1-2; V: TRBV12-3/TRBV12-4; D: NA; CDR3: CASSSSEYLNYGYTF; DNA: TGTGCCAGCAGTTCCTCCGAATATCTGAACTATGGCTACACCTTC
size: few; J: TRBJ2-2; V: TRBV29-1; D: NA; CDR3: CSVRDTGELFF; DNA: TGCAGCGTTCGCGACACCGGGGAGCTGTTTTTT
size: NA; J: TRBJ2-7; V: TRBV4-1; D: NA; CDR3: CASSQDRGKVYEQYF; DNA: TGCGCCAGCAGCCAAGATAGGGGGAAGGTGTACGAGCAGTACTTC
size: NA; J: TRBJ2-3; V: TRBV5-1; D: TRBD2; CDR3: CASSFLRGGTDTQYF; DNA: TGCGCCAGCAGCTTCTTGCGGGGGGGCACAGATACGCAGTATTTT
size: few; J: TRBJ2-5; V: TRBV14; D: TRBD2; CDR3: CASSEGLAGDETQYF; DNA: TGTGCCAGCAGCGAAGGACTAGCGGGGGACGAGACCCAGTACTTC
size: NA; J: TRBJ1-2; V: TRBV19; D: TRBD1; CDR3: CASSIYRTPGTGNGYTF; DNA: TGTGCCAGTAGTATCTACCGAACCCCCGGGACAGGGAATGGCTACACCTTC
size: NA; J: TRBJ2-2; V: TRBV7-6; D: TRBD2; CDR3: CASSSLAGYAGELFF; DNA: TGTGCCAGCAGCTCTTTAGCGGGGTACGCCGGGGAGCTGTTTTTT
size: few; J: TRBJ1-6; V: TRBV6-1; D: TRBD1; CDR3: CASRDRLNSPLHF; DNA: TGTGCCAGTCGGGACAGATTAAATTCACCCCTCCACTTT
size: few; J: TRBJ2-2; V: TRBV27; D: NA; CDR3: CASSFFTGSDGELFF; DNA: TGTGCCAGCAGTTTCTTTACAGGGTCGGACGGGGAGCTGTTTTTT
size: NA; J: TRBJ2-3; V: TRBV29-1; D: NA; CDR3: CSVGMGNRRTDTQYF; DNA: TGCAGCGTTGGGATGGGAAACAGACGCACAGATACGCAGTATTTT
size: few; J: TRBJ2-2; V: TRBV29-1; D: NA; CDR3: CSVEDGGLGELFF; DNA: TGCAGCGTTGAAGATGGGGGGCTCGGGGAGCTGTTTTTT
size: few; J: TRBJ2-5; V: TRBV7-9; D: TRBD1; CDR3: CASSSGQRQETQYF; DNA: TGTGCCAGCAGCTCGGGACAGCGCCAAGAGACCCAGTACTTC
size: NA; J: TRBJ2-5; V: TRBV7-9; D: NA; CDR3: CASSLESGGETQYF; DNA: TGTGCCAGCAGCTTAGAGTCAGGAGGAGAGACCCAGTACTTC
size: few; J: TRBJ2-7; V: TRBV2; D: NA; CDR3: CASRTTDAYEQYF; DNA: TGTGCCAGCAGAACCACGGACGCCTACGAGCAGTACTTC
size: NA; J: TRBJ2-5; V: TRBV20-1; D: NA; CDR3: CSATDQETQYF; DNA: TGCAGTGCTACTGATCAAGAGACCCAGTACTTC
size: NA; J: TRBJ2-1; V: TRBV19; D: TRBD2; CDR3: CASSIGRGGYNEQFF; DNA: TGTGCCAGTAGTATTGGGCGGGGGGGCTACAATGAGCAGTTCTTC